This TCR beta chain was identified in a study of CD8+CD57+ T cells in acquired aplastic anemia. The overall study: Recorded DNA amounts for sorted CD4+ and CD8+ cells had an average of roughly 3.4 ug. Study-level results: Patients and controls were found to share 25 to 35 CD8+ CDR3 sequences. Between the patient and control groups, CD8+ Simpson's diversity did not differ significantly.

The length of the CDR3 is 15 residues. Germline V gene data show CDR1 as SGHRS and CDR2 as YFSETQ. V was shortened by 4 bases and J by 4 bases, with 17 bases between the two germline ends. Patients who underwent sequencing had shown CD8+CD57+ cell expansion by flow cytometry. At blood sampling, none of the patients had yet received therapy. On this clonotype itself: Its antigen is still unknown.

Researchers used genomic DNA as the template to profile TCR beta VDJ and CDR3. One entry per CDR3 protein, called by TCRdb with MiXCR from the reads. The data show 120,000 or so distinct CDR3 sequences, approximately 41% seen once. The V call is TRBV5-1, the J call TRBJ1-1; D not certain. This receptor was identified in a human donor with aplastic anemia. Sample: sorted CD4+, CD8+, or CD8+CD57+ T cells (not recorded which) from PBMCs. The CDR3 DNA is TGCGCCAGCAGCCCCGGAGGTCCCTTGGGCACTGAAGCTTTCTTT. As protein: CASSPGGPLGTEAFF.